These 22 T cell receptor beta chains came from one sample sequenced in a study of cytomegalovirus exposure and HLA in healthy donors (TCRdb year 2017). Receptor libraries were prepared by the immunoSEQ multiplex PCR assay. For the multiplex PCR, a mixture combining 60 forward primers for TCR Vbeta segments and 13 reverse primers for TCR Jbeta segments was used. This is the immuneACCESS table as TCRdb keeps it, with only in-frame sequences that have V and J called. A part of the clones is gone; compared with another copy, unresolved V genes explain less than half, and the rest is unexplained. The sample records 220,000 or so clones, 65% to 75% of which are singletons. The ten top clones hold less than 2% of the sample. The source material was PBMCs. The receptor source for this set is a woman between 25 and 40 years old in good health and CMV-seronegative.

The rearrangement uses TRBV30 and TRBJ2-7, with a possible D match to TRBD2 (5 bases). Trimming shortened V by 0 bases and J by 5 bases, and 11 bases separated the two germline ends. The CDR3 is 13 amino acids. Germline V lookup: CDR1 GTSNPN, CDR2 SVGIG (reference sequence). The CDR3 loop is CAWSVGGWDEQYF. CDR3 DNA sequence: TGTGCCTGGAGTGTCGGCGGGTGGGACGAGCAGTACTTC.

The chain has TRBV7-2 and TRBJ1-4, with 7 bases identical to TRBD1. This CDR3 is 15 amino acids long. The junction had 6 bases not matched to a gene; V was cut back by 4 bases and J by 4 bases. Germline CDR1 SGHTA, CDR2 FQGNSA. DNA for the CDR3: TGTGCCAGCAGCTCCGGGACAGTTTATAATGAAAAACTGTTTTTT. It yields the protein CASSSGTVYNEKLFF.

The chain has TRBV19 and TRBJ1-4; the match to TRBD1 covers 7 bases. Germline CDR1 reads LNHDA; CDR2 reads SQIVND (reference sequence). This CDR3 has 12 amino acids. After removal of 5 bases from V and 8 bases from J, the junction contained 2 bases not matched to a gene. The chain's CDR3 is CASSVDREKLFF. CDR3 DNA: TGTGCCAGTAGTGTGGACAGGGAAAAACTGTTTTTT.

The V call is TRBV21-1, the J call TRBJ2-3; the table assigns TRBD2, which was not confirmed against the DNA. TRBV21-1 is marked as a pseudogene. The CDR3 is 17 residues long. DNA of the CDR3: TGTGCCAGCAGCAAAGCGCTGAGCGGGGGGCTAGAAGATACGCAGTATTTT. It yields the protein CASSKALSGGLEDTQYF.

This chain links TRBV4-1 with TRBJ1-3; no reliable D call. Trimming took 1 base from V and 0 from J, leaving 7 bases between them. Germline V CDR1 and CDR2: MGHRA, YSYEKL. The CDR3 totals 15 residues. In DNA form, the CDR3 reads TGCGCCAGCAGCCAAGGGTTTAGCTCTGGAAACACCATATATTTT. Translated: CASSQGFSSGNTIYF.

J is TRBJ1-6 and V is TRBV9; the match to TRBD1 covers 10 bases. V lost 7 bases and J lost 6; bases outside the gene matches: 10. Germline CDR1 reads SGDLS; CDR2 reads YYNGEE. The CDR3 totals 16 residues. CDR3 region: CASSSGGDRGNSPLHF. The DNA of the CDR3 is TGTGCCAGCTCGTCCGGGGGGGACAGGGGTAATTCACCCCTCCACTTT.

This chain uses TRBV18 with TRBJ2-2, with TRBD1 matching 11 bases. The CDR3 extends over 17 amino acids. J gave up 8 bases and V 3 bases, and 11 bases lay outside the gene matches. CDR1 KGHSH and CDR2 LQKENI come from the germline V gene. The CDR3 region is CASSPLRTGGARGELFF. CDR3 nucleotide sequence: TGTGCCAGCTCACCGCTCCGGACAGGGGGCGCTAGAGGGGAGCTGTTTTTT. Full variable domain (remainder filled in from reference TRBV18 and TRBJ2-2): NAGVMQNPRHLVRRRGQEARLRCSPMKGHSHVYWYRQLPEEGLKFMVYLQKENIIDESGMPKERFSAEFPKEGPSILRIQQVVRGDSAAYFCASSPLRTGGARGELFFGEGSRLTVL.

The chain is built from TRBV6-1 and TRBJ1-1, with TRBD1 matching over 9 bases. Germline assignment: CDR1 MNHNS and CDR2 SASEGT. CDR3 length: 14 residues. J was trimmed by 3 bases and V by 6 bases; bases with no gene match: 5. The CDR3 region is CASSRDRADTEAFF. The CDR3 DNA reads as TGTGCCAGCAGCCGGGACAGGGCGGACACTGAAGCTTTCTTT.

The V gene is TRBV19, the J gene TRBJ1-1; TRBD1 might be the D (5 bases). Germline V lookup: CDR1 LNHDA, CDR2 SQIVND (reference sequence). V shed 9 bases and J shed 3 bases, with 14 bases lying between them. The CDR3 length is 13 residues. The CDR3 sequence is CASQGGWHTEAFF. CDR3 sequence (DNA): TGTGCCAGCCAGGGAGGGTGGCACACTGAAGCTTTCTTT.

The chain links TRBV19 to TRBJ1-5, with TRBD1 identical over 10 bases. The V gene's germline CDR1 is LNHDA and CDR2 SQIVND (reference sequence). CDR3 length: 14 amino acids. V lost 7 bases and J lost 5; bases outside the gene matches: 5. The CDR3 sequence is CASTTGQGYQPQHF. Written as DNA, the CDR3 is TGTGCCAGTACAACGGGACAGGGGTATCAGCCCCAGCATTTT. Supplemented by reference TRBV19 and TRBJ1-5, the full variable domain reads DGGITQSPKYLFRKEGQNVTLSCEQNLNHDAMYWYRQDPGQGLRLIYYSQIVNDFQKGDIAEGYSVSREKKESFPLTVTSAQKNPTAFYLCASTTGQGYQPQHFGDGTRLSIL.

V and J are TRBV9 and TRBJ1-2; 7 positions match TRBD1. The CDR3 has 12 amino acids. Losses at the gene ends were 6 bases for V and 6 bases for J; bases not matched to a gene: 5. Germline V lookup: CDR1 SGDLS, CDR2 YYNGEE. The CDR3 reads CASTSGGDGYTF. DNA for the CDR3: TGTGCCAGCACCTCAGGGGGTGATGGCTACACCTTC.

CDR3 region: CASSVGTLPKGELFF. CDR3 DNA: TGTGCCAGTAGTGTAGGGACACTCCCTAAAGGGGAGCTGTTTTTT. The chain carries TRBV19 and TRBJ2-2; possible D gene TRBD1, 6 bases. This CDR3 is built from 15 residues. Germline loops: CDR1 LNHDA, CDR2 SQIVND (reference sequence). Trimming pared 5 bases from V and 8 bases from J, leaving 18 bases between.

This chain connects TRBV6-9 to TRBJ2-7, with 12 bases lining up with TRBD2. There are 18 residues in the CDR3. Germline values: CDR1 MNHGY, CDR2 SVAAGI. Losses at the gene ends were 4 bases for V and 4 bases for J; bases not matched to a gene: 14. The CDR3 loop is CASSSRLAGARDVYEQYF. CDR3 nucleotides: TGTGCCAGCAGTTCTAGACTAGCGGGAGCCAGGGATGTATACGAGCAGTACTTC.

The chain is built from TRBV14 and TRBJ2-1; D remains ambiguous. There are 13 residues in the CDR3. V was clipped by 0 bases and J by 4 bases, with 4 bases between them. Germline V gives CDR1 SGHDN, CDR2 FVKESK. The CDR3 sequence is CASSQELYNEQFF. The CDR3 bases are TGTGCCAGCAGCCAAGAACTATACAATGAGCAGTTCTTC.

The gene calls are TRBV9 and TRBJ2-1; 7 positions agree with TRBD2. Germline V gene lookup returns CDR1 SGDLS and CDR2 YYNGEE. Trimming at V came to 0 bases and at J to 7 bases, leaving 4 bases not matched to a gene. This CDR3 comprises 14 residues. CDR3 in amino acids: CASSVGSSGNEQFF. CDR3 sequence (DNA): TGTGCCAGCAGCGTAGGATCTAGCGGTAATGAGCAGTTCTTC.

The genes are TRBV6-5 and TRBJ2-7; tentatively, D is TRBD1 (5 bases). Germline values: CDR1 MNHEY, CDR2 SVGAGI. The length of the CDR3 is 15 residues. Trimming cost V 0 bases and J 0 bases, with 9 bases left between them. In DNA form, the CDR3 reads TGTGCCAGCAGTTACTCTCTGGACACCTCCTACGAGCAGTACTTC. Translated: CASSYSLDTSYEQYF.

The J gene is TRBJ2-1, the V gene TRBV9, with D perhaps matching TRBD2 (5 bases). The CDR3 has 14 residues. The V end lost 0 bases, the J end lost 5 bases, and 9 bases lay between the germline ends. The germline V gene encodes CDR1 SGDLS and CDR2 YYNGEE. The CDR3 protein is CASSVVAGDNEQFF. DNA for the CDR3: TGTGCCAGCAGCGTAGTAGCCGGGGACAATGAGCAGTTCTTC.

The chain carries TRBV7-3 and TRBJ2-1, with D possibly matching TRBD1 (5 bases). Trimming stripped 6 bases from V and 3 bases from J, with 9 bases between. From germline, CDR1 is SGHTA and CDR2 FQGTGA. The CDR3 is 13 amino acids. The CDR3 DNA reads as TGTGCCAGCAGTCTGGACAACTACAATGAGCAGTTCTTC. Protein product: CASSLDNYNEQFF.

This clone came up a few times. The chain has TRBV19 and TRBJ1-1; D remains unclear. Germline values: CDR1 LNHDA, CDR2 SQIVND (reference sequence). The CDR3 runs to 16 residues. Trimming shortened V by 2 bases and J by 6 bases, and 19 bases separated the two germline ends. The CDR3 DNA follows: TGTGCCAGTAGTATATCTGGAGGATCCTCTATCCCTGAAGCTTTCTTT. Its protein product is CASSISGGSSIPEAFF.

This chain links TRBV5-4 with TRBJ1-6; 8 bases line up with TRBD1. Germline V gene lookup returns CDR1 SGHNT and CDR2 YYREEE (reference sequence). This CDR3 is 15 amino acids long. Trimming took 5 bases from V and 5 from J; bases not matched to a gene: 6. The CDR3 reads CASSPTGADNSPLHF. CDR3 coding DNA: TGTGCCAGCAGTCCGACAGGGGCGGATAATTCACCCCTCCACTTT.

This chain joins TRBV6-5 and TRBJ2-7, with TRBD1 matching 7 bases. V was pared by 7 bases and J by 1 base, with 10 bases of the junction left unmatched. This CDR3 region has 15 residues. Germline V gene data show CDR1 as MNHEY and CDR2 as SVGAGI. DNA of the CDR3: TGTGCCAGCAATCCAGGGGGTTTGGCGTCCTACGAGCAGTACTTC. This gives the protein CASNPGGLASYEQYF.

The chain joins TRBV19 to TRBJ2-5; the match to TRBD1 covers 9 bases. The J call may be incorrect, as the DNA end agrees better with TRBJ2-7. The CDR3 covers 15 residues. Per germline, CDR1 LNHDA and CDR2 SQIVND (reference sequence). CDR3 loop: CASSISGTGLYEQYF. CDR3 DNA: TGTGCCAGTAGTATAAGCGGGACAGGGCTGTACGAGCAGTACTTC.